This T cell receptor (beta chain) emerged from a study of blood T cell repertoires in COVID-19. Study at large: The United States, Italy and Spain provided the acute and convalescent COVID-19 samples. Sample material is recorded as cDNA or gDNA derived from T cells, B-cell-depleted T cells, or PBMCs.

This CDR3 has 14 amino acids. V gave up 6 bases and J gave up 3 bases, with 14 bases separating them. Germline V gene sequence: CDR1 SQVTM, CDR2 ANQGSEA. Membership in each cohort depended on participant-reported clinical history. The authors' processing: Estimation of nucleated cell counts was performed using reference gene primer amplification. Produced via immunoSEQ multiplex PCR; TCRdb's table is partial and in-frame only. Clonal size and the V and J genes are those of that table, whereas D and trimming came from the DNA. The table has about 350,000 clones, almost 90% seen once. The V and J genes are TRBV29-1 and TRBJ2-2, with a weak D call TRBD2 (6 bases). This TCR came from a woman in her thirties who had been exposed to COVID-19. Sequenced material: PBMCs or T cells enriched from blood (not recorded which). For the CDR3, the DNA is TGCAGCGTCCTACGGGAGCGGGACACCGGGGAGCTGTTTTTT. Amino acids: CSVLRERDTGELFF.